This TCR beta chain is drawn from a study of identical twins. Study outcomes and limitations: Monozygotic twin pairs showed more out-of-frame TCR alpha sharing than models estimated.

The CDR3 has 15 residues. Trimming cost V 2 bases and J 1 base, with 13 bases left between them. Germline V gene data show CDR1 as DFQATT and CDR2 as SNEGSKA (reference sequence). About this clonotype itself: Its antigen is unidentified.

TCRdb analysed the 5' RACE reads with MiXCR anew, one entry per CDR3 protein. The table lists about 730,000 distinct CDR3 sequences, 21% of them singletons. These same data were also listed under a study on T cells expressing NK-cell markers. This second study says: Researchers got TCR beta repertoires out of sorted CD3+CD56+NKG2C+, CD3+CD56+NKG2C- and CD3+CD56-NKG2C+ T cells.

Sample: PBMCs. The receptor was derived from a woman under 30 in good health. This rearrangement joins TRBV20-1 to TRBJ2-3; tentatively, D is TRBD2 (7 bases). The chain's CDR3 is CSARSAGAGTDTQYF. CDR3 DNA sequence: TGCAGTGCTAGATCTGCGGGGGCGGGCACAGATACGCAGTATTTT.